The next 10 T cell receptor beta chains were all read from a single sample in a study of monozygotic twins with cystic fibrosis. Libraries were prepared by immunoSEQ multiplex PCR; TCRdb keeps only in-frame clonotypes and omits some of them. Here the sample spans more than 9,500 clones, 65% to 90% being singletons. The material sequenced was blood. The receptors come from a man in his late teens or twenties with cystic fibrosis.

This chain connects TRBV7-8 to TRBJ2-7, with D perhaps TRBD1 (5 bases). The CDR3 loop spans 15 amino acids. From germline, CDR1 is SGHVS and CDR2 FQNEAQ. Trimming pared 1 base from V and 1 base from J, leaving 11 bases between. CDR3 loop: CASSLGGYPSYEQYF. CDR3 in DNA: TGTGCCAGCAGCTTAGGGGGCTACCCTTCCTACGAGCAGTACTTC.

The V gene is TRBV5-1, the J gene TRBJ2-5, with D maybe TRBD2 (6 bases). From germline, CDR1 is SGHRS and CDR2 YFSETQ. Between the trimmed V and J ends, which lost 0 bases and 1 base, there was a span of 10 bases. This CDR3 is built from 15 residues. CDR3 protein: CASSLEEGTQETQYF. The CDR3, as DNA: TGCGCCAGCAGCTTGGAGGAGGGCACCCAAGAGACCCAGTACTTC.

CDR3 amino acids: CASSSKQSSYNEQFF. Here the CDR3 DNA reads TGTGCCAGCAGCAGTAAACAGAGCTCCTACAATGAGCAGTTCTTC. The rearrangement joins TRBV7-2 to TRBJ2-1, with D hard to call. Germline CDR1 SGHTA, CDR2 FQGNSA. The CDR3 covers 15 residues. The V end was cut by 5 bases, the J end by 0 bases, with 11 bases between.

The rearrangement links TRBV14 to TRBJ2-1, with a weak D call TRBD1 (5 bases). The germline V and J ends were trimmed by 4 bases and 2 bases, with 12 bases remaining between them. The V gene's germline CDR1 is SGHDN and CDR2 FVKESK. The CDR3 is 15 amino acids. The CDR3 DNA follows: TGTGCCAGCAGCCCTGAGACAGTCACCTACAATGAGCAGTTCTTC. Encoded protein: CASSPETVTYNEQFF.

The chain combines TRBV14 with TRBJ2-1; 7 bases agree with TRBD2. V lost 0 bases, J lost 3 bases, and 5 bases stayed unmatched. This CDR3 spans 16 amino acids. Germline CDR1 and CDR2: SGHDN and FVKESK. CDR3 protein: CASSQETGTIYNEQFF. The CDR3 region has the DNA TGTGCCAGCAGCCAAGAGACCGGGACTATCTACAATGAGCAGTTCTTC.

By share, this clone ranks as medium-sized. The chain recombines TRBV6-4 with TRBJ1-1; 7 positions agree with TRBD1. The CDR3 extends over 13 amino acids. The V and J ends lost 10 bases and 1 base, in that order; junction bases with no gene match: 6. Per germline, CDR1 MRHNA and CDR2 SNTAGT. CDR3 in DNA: TGTGCCAACTCGACAGGGCAGAACACTGAAGCTTTCTTT. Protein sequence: CANSTGQNTEAFF.

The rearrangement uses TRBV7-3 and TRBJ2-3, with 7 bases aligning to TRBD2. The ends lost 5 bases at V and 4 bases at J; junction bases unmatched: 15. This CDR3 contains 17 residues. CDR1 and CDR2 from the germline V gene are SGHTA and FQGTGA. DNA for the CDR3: TGTGCCAGCAGCATCACCGGGACTACCAATAATCCAGATACGCAGTATTTT. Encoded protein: CASSITGTTNNPDTQYF.

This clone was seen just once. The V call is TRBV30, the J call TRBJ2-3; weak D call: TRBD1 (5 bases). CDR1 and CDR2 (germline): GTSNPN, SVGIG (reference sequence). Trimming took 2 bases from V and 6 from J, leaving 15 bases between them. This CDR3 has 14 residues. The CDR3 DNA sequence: TGTGCCTGGAGTCAAGGGGTGAAATCCGATACGCAGTATTTT. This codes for CAWSQGVKSDTQYF.

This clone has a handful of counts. CDR3 sequence: CARSFSGQGVDQPQHF. In DNA, the CDR3 is TGTGCCAGAAGCTTTAGTGGACAGGGGGTTGATCAGCCCCAGCATTTT. The gene calls are TRBV5-3 and TRBJ1-5; TRBD1 aligns across 10 bases. TRBV5-3 qualifies as an ORF whose function is uncertain. This CDR3 spans 16 amino acids. V shed 2 bases and J 5 bases; nucleotides not matched to a gene: 7.

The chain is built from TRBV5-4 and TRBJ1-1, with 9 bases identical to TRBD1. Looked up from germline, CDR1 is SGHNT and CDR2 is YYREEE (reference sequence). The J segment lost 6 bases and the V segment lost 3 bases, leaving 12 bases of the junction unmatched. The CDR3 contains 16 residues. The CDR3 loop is CASSSEAGTGRPEAFF. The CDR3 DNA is TGTGCCAGCAGCTCGGAGGCCGGGACAGGGCGGCCTGAAGCTTTCTTT.